This T cell receptor (beta chain) was captured by sequencing in a study of T-cell memory formation after mild COVID-19. TCR alpha and TCR beta cDNA libraries with sample barcodes and UMIs came from 5'RACE using constant-segment primers. TCRdb independently ran MiXCR on the 5' RACE reads; one entry per CDR3 protein. Of about 470,000 distinct CDR3 sequences detected, 18% appear once; the ten largest clones hold roughly an eighth. Study conclusions and caveats: Some clones that responded turned up in pre-infection memory, which suggests that cross-reactive memory joined in.

The CDR3 is made up of 13 amino acids. Looked up from germline, CDR1 is KGHSH and CDR2 is LQKENI. Trimming shortened V by 2 bases and J by 8 bases, and 10 bases separated the two germline ends. Points on this clonotype: Its antigen remains unknown.

The receptor was derived from an adult woman who had mild COVID-19 (a few samples of this study predate the infection). Cell type and time point are not known. The source material was PBMCs or a T cell subset sorted from them (not recorded which). The chain has TRBV18 and TRBJ2-1, with D perhaps matching TRBD2 (6 bases). The DNA for the CDR3 is TGTGCCAGCTCACCATGGGGCGGGGATGAGCAGTTCTTC. Residues: CASSPWGGDEQFF.